The source of this TCR beta chain is a study of blood T cell repertoires in COVID-19. For the study at large: Some COVID-19 samples were acute and others convalescent; all came from the United States, Italy and Spain. T cells, B-cell-depleted T cells, or PBMCs supplied cDNA or gDNA.

Seattle enrolled patients during active infection and tracked them longitudinally. Trimming took 5 bases from V and 5 from J, leaving 19 bases between them. Germline assignment: CDR1 SNHLY and CDR2 FYNNEI. This CDR3 comprises 16 residues. Original methodology: By means of reference gene primer amplification, nucleated cell counts were estimated. Profiled with immunoSEQ multiplex PCR; TCRdb holds only in-frame clones, not every one. The D gene and trimming were derived from the DNA, and the V and J assignments and clone size from that table. The repertoire holds 150,000 or so clones, around 79% seen once, with less than 5% in the top ten.

This receptor was taken from an older woman with COVID-19, enrolled during active disease. The V gene is TRBV2, the J gene TRBJ2-1; tentatively, D is TRBD2 (6 bases). The sample was peripheral blood. CDR3: CASSKGAGRRDNEQFF. CDR3 sequence (DNA): TGTGCCAGCAGTAAAGGGGCAGGCAGGAGGGACAATGAGCAGTTCTTC.